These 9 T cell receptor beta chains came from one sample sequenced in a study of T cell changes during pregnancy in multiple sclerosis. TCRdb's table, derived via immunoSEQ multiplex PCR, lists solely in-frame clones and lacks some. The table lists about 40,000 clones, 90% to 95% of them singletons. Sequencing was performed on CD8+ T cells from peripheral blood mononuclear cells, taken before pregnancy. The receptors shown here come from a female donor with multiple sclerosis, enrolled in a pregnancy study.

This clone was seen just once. The CDR3 nucleotides are TGTGCCAGCAGCTTACGGTTCACAGATACGCAGTATTTT. It codes for CASSLRFTDTQYF. The chain carries TRBV11-2 and TRBJ2-3; D ambiguous. The V gene's germline CDR1 is SGHAT and CDR2 FQNNGV. The CDR3 is made up of 13 amino acids. The ends were cut back, 2 bases at V and 2 bases at J, with 5 bases in the middle.

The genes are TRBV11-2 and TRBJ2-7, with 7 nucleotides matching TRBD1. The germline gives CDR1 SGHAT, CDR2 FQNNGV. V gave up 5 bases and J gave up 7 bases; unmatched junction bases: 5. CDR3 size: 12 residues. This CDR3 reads CASSPGTAEQYF. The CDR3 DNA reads TGTGCCAGCAGCCCTGGGACAGCTGAGCAGTACTTC.

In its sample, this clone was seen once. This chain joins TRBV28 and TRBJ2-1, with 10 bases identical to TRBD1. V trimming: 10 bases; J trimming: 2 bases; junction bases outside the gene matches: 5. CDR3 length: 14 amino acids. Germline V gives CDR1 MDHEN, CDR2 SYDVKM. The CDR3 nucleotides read TGTGCCACCACGACAGGGGGCGCCTACAATGAGCAGTTCTTC. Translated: CATTTGGAYNEQFF.

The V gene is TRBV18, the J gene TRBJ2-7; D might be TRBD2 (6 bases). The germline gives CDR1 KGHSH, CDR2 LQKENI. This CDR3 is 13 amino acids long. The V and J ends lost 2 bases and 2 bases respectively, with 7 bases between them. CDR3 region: CASSPAGTYEQYF. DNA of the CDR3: TGTGCCAGCTCACCAGCGGGAACCTACGAGCAGTACTTC.

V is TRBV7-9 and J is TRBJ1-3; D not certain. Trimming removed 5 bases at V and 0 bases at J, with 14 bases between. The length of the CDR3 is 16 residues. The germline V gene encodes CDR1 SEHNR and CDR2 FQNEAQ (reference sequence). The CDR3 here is CASSNSGLDSGNTIYF. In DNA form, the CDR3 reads TGTGCCAGCAGCAATTCTGGGCTGGACTCTGGAAACACCATATATTTT.

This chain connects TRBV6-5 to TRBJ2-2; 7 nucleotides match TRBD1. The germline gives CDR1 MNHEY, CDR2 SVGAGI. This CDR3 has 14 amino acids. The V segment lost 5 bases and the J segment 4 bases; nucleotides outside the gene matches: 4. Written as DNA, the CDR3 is TGTGCCAGCAGTGCGACAGGGTCCACCGGGGAGCTGTTTTTT. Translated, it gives CASSATGSTGELFF.

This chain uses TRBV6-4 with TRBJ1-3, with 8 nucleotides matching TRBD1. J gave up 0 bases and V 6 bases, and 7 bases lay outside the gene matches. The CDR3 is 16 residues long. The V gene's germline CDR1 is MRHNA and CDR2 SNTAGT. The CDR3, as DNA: TGTGCCAGCAGGAAACGACAGGGGAGCTCTGGAAACACCATATATTTT. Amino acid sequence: CASRKRQGSSGNTIYF.

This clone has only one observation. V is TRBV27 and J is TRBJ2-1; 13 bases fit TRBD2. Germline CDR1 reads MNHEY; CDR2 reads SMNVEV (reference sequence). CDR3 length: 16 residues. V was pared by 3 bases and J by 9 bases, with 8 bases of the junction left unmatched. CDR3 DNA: TGTGCCAGCAGTTTCCCCCGGACTAGCGGGAGCATTGAGCAGTTCTTC. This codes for CASSFPRTSGSIEQFF.

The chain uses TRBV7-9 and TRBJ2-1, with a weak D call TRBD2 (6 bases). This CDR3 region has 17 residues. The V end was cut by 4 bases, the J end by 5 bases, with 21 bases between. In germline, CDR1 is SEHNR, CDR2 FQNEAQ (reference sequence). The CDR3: CASSSSATRGSDNEQFF. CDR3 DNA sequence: TGTGCCAGCAGCTCTAGCGCAACTAGAGGGTCGGACAATGAGCAGTTCTTC.